The 20 T cell receptor beta chains below all came from one sample that was sequenced in a study of blood T cell repertoires in COVID-19. Some clones are missing from TCRdb's copy, which holds only in-frame ones; the method was immunoSEQ multiplex PCR. This table holds 110,000 to 150,000 clones, about 85% found once. The sequencing input was peripheral blood. Source of these receptors: a human donor in a cohort sampled during active COVID-19.

The chain combines TRBV5-6 with TRBJ2-1; D might be TRBD2 (7 bases). The CDR3 totals 12 residues. Trimming stripped 0 bases from V and 15 bases from J, with 13 bases between. The germline V gene has CDR1 SGHDT and CDR2 YYEEEE. The DNA of the CDR3 is TGTGCCAGCAGCTTGGAGGGGGGGCTGCGGTTCTTC. Residues: CASSLEGGLRFF.

The chain employs TRBV7-2 and TRBJ2-7; 10 nucleotides line up with TRBD2. Per germline, CDR1 SGHTA and CDR2 FQGNSA. Trimming at V came to 3 bases and at J to 0 bases, leaving 5 bases not matched to a gene. The CDR3 length is 16 residues. In nucleotides, the CDR3 is TGTGCCAGCAGCTTGGAACTAGCGGGACTCTCCTACGAGCAGTACTTC. Amino acid sequence: CASSLELAGLSYEQYF.

Only a few counts were recorded for this clone. The J gene is TRBJ1-2, the V gene TRBV4-1; the match to TRBD1 covers 9 bases. CDR3 size: 15 residues. J lost 3 bases, V lost 3 bases, and 5 bases had no gene match. From germline, CDR1 is MGHRA and CDR2 YSYEKL. The CDR3 DNA reads as TGCGCCAGCAGCCATCCTACAGGGGGCTACTATGGCTACACCTTC. This sequence encodes CASSHPTGGYYGYTF.

This chain uses TRBV4-1 with TRBJ2-1; D might be TRBD2 (6 bases). Trimming pared 4 bases from V and 8 bases from J, leaving 18 bases between. The CDR3 has 15 amino acids. The germline gives CDR1 MGHRA, CDR2 YSYEKL. Written as DNA, the CDR3 is TGCGCCAGCAGCCCCTTAGAGGACTATGGCTATGAGCAGTTCTTC. Protein product: CASSPLEDYGYEQFF.

The chain carries TRBV15 and TRBJ2-5, with TRBD2 matching 13 bases. Germline CDR1 and CDR2: LNHNV and YYDKDF (reference sequence). The CDR3 has 18 amino acids. V shed 1 base and J 4 bases; nucleotides not matched to a gene: 9. This chain's CDR3 is CATSRVGTSGTAGETQYF. The CDR3 nucleotides are TGTGCCACCAGCAGAGTAGGGACTAGCGGGACTGCGGGAGAGACCCAGTACTTC. The variable domain in full, with the rest retrieved from reference TRBV15 and TRBJ2-5, is DAMVIQNPRYQVTQFGKPVTLSCSQTLNHNVMYWYQQKSSQAPKLLFHYYDKDFNNEADTPDNFQSRRPNTSFCFLDIRSPGLGDTAMYLCATSRVGTSGTAGETQYFGPGTRLLVL.

The rearrangement joins TRBV4-2 to TRBJ2-1; tentatively, D is TRBD2 (6 bases). CDR1 LGHNA and CDR2 YNFKEQ come from the germline V gene. Trimming removed 4 bases from V and 7 bases from J, with 14 bases in between. CDR3 length: 14 amino acids. The CDR3: CASSPEEGRNEQFF. CDR3 DNA sequence: TGTGCCAGCAGCCCCGAGGAGGGTAGGAATGAGCAGTTCTTC.

V gene TRBV6-2 or TRBV6-3 combines with J gene TRBJ2-7; D gene unclear. Germline V lookup: CDR1 MNHEY, CDR2 SVGEGT. Trimming shortened V by 5 bases and J by 0 bases, and 5 bases separated the two germline ends. CDR3 length: 12 residues. Written as DNA, the CDR3 is TGTGCCAGCAGTCGACACTCCTACGAGCAGTACTTC. Translating gives CASSRHSYEQYF.

The chain carries TRBV29-1 and TRBJ2-4, with 8 nucleotides matching TRBD1. The CDR3 length is 13 residues. Per the germline V gene, CDR1 is SQVTM and CDR2 is ANQGSEA. V was clipped by 7 bases and J by 6 bases; unmatched bases: 8. The CDR3: CSGYKQGVNIQYF. The CDR3 nucleotides are TGCAGCGGGTACAAACAGGGGGTAAACATTCAGTACTTC.

Here the CDR3 reads CASSLGSLLALNEQFF. The CDR3 DNA sequence: TGTGCCAGCAGCTTAGGGTCTTTACTAGCTCTCAATGAGCAGTTCTTC. The gene calls are TRBV11-2 and TRBJ2-1; D might be TRBD2 (6 bases). The germline V gene encodes CDR1 SGHAT and CDR2 FQNNGV. There are 16 residues in the CDR3. V lost 1 base, J lost 6 bases, and 16 bases lay in between. The variable domain in full, with the rest retrieved from reference TRBV11-2 and TRBJ2-1, is EAGVAQSPRYKIIEKRQSVAFWCNPISGHATLYWYQQILGQGPKLLIQFQNNGVVDDSQLPKDRFSAERLKGVDSTLKIQPAKLEDSAVYLCASSLGSLLALNEQFFGPGTRLTVL.

In this sample, this clone turned up once. The chain is built from TRBV7-6 and TRBJ2-7, with 11 bases that match TRBD2. V dropped 0 bases and J dropped 5; count of bases not matched to a gene: 15. The CDR3 runs 19 residues. Germline values: CDR1 SGHVS, CDR2 FNYEAQ. CDR3 in amino acids: CASSLALLTSGATFDEQYF. The CDR3 coding sequence is TGTGCCAGCAGCTTAGCGCTGTTGACTAGCGGGGCCACCTTCGACGAGCAGTACTTC.

The chain uses TRBV19 and TRBJ1-2, with 11 bases that match TRBD1. J gave up 3 bases and V 6 bases, and 9 bases lay outside the gene matches. The CDR3 consists of 16 residues. The germline V gene has CDR1 LNHDA and CDR2 SQIVND (reference sequence). For the CDR3, the DNA is TGTGCCAGTAGACGGGACAGGGGGGACTCCCACTATGGCTACACCTTC. Protein product: CASRRDRGDSHYGYTF.

This chain joins TRBV7-3 and TRBJ2-1; TRBD2 aligns across 14 bases. The germline gives CDR1 SGHTA, CDR2 FQGTGA. With 5 bases clipped from V and 8 bases from J, the junction kept 8 bases outside the gene matches. CDR3 length equals 16 residues. The CDR3 reads CASSAKGLAGVDEQFF. CDR3 nucleotides: TGTGCCAGCAGCGCTAAGGGACTAGCGGGAGTGGATGAGCAGTTCTTC.

This clone was counted only a few times. V is TRBV6-2 or TRBV6-3 and J is TRBJ1-5; D gene ambiguous. V was shortened by 1 base and J by 12 bases, with 10 bases between the two germline ends. The germline V gene has CDR1 MNHEY and CDR2 SVGEGT. The CDR3 sequence is 12 residues long. CDR3 sequence (DNA): TGTGCCAGCAGTTACTATCAGTCCTTCCAGCATTTT. Its protein product is CASSYYQSFQHF.

V and J are TRBV5-6 and TRBJ2-2; 8 positions match TRBD2. The length of the CDR3 is 14 residues. With V trimmed by 5 bases and J by 7 bases, 7 bases remained unmatched. Germline V CDR1 and CDR2: SGHDT, YYEEEE. CDR3 amino acids: CASSTAGVSGELFF. The CDR3 coding sequence is TGTGCCAGCAGTACAGCGGGAGTCAGCGGGGAGCTGTTTTTT.

The V call is TRBV18, the J call TRBJ1-1; D not resolved. CDR1 is KGHSH, CDR2 LQKENI, per germline. The V and J ends lost 0 bases and 1 base respectively, with 9 bases between them. This CDR3 region has 15 residues. The CDR3 loop reads CASSPPATENTEAFF. CDR3 nucleotides: TGTGCCAGCTCACCACCAGCCACTGAGAACACTGAAGCTTTCTTT.

This clone was seen only a few times. The chain recombines TRBV7-2 with TRBJ2-1, with a tentative D call TRBD2 (6 bases). The ends were cut back, 5 bases at V and 4 bases at J, with 12 bases in the middle. CDR1 and CDR2 (germline): SGHTA, FQGNSA. CDR3 length: 14 residues. The CDR3, as DNA: TGTGCCAGCAGCCCGACTAGACTATACAATGAGCAGTTCTTC. Its translation is CASSPTRLYNEQFF.

V is TRBV18 and J is TRBJ1-5, with 7 bases matching TRBD1. This CDR3 spans 17 amino acids. The germline V gene has CDR1 KGHSH and CDR2 LQKENI. V lost 3 bases, J lost 0 bases, and 8 bases stayed unmatched. CDR3 amino acids: CASSPRDSRYSNQPQHF. CDR3 coding DNA: TGTGCCAGCTCACCTCGGGACAGTAGGTATAGCAATCAGCCCCAGCATTTT.

The chain is built from TRBV7-2 and TRBJ1-1; no definite D call. V shed 3 bases and J shed 5 bases, with 7 bases lying between them. Looked up from germline, CDR1 is SGHTA and CDR2 is FQGNSA. The CDR3 spans 12 residues. Here the CDR3 reads CASSLRRTEAFF. CDR3 bases: TGTGCCAGCAGCTTGAGGAGAACTGAAGCTTTCTTT.

The rearrangement joins TRBV7-8 to TRBJ2-7; D is perhaps TRBD2 (6 bases). CDR1 is SGHVS, CDR2 FQNEAQ, per germline. The CDR3 runs 14 residues. With 2 bases removed from V and 9 bases from J, the gap between germline ends came to 17 bases. CDR3 DNA sequence: TGTGCCAGCAGCTTAAGGAGGGAGCAGCCGGGGCAGTACTTC. It yields the protein CASSLRREQPGQYF.

The chain uses TRBV4-3 and TRBJ2-1; 12 bases align to TRBD2. The CDR3 sequence is 17 residues long. V gave up 0 bases and J gave up 9 bases; unmatched junction bases: 9. Per germline, CDR1 LGHNA and CDR2 YSLEER. CDR3 coding DNA: TGCGCCAGCAGCCAAGACCAGACTAGCGGGAGACGGGGTGAGCAGTTCTTC. Translation gives CASSQDQTSGRRGEQFF.